This passage covers 20 T cell receptor beta chains from one sample sequenced in a study of T-cell memory formation after mild COVID-19. TCRdb re-analysed the 5' RACE reads in MiXCR, keeping a single row per CDR3 protein. The sample has 550,000 to 700,000 distinct CDR3 sequences, approximately 15% seen once. The sample was PBMCs or a T cell subset sorted from them (not recorded which). The receptors derive from an adult woman who had mild COVID-19 (a few samples of this study predate the infection). Cell type and time point are not known.

V usage is TRBV10-3 and J usage is TRBJ1-1; 8 bases agree with TRBD1. V shed 3 bases, J shed 3 bases, and the junction held 6 bases outside the gene matches. Germline loops: CDR1 ENHRY, CDR2 SYGVKD. The CDR3 covers 15 residues. The CDR3 nucleotides read TGTGCCATCAGTGAAGGACAGGGTGGTTACACTGAAGCTTTCTTT. The encoded protein is CAISEGQGGYTEAFF.

This clonotype was seen ten or more times. V is TRBV7-9 and J is TRBJ2-7, with a possible D match to TRBD1 (6 bases). Trimming took 1 base from V and 0 from J, leaving 16 bases between them. Per germline, CDR1 SEHNR and CDR2 FQNEAQ (reference sequence). The CDR3 has 17 residues. DNA of the CDR3: TGTGCCAGCAGCTTAGACCTTCAGGGGACCCGCTCCTACGAGCAGTACTTC. It specifies CASSLDLQGTRSYEQYF.

The rearrangement links TRBV25-1 to TRBJ2-7; no definite D call. Trimming removed 2 bases at V and 3 bases at J, with 2 bases between. The CDR3 extends over 11 amino acids. CDR1 MGHDK and CDR2 SYGVNS come from the germline V gene. CDR3: CASSEIYEQYF. The CDR3 DNA reads TGTGCCAGCAGTGAAATCTACGAGCAGTACTTC.

The V and J genes are TRBV10-3 and TRBJ2-1; D tentatively reads TRBD1 or TRBD2 (5 bases each). V lost 11 bases, J lost 9 bases, and 23 bases lay in between. The CDR3 loop spans 14 amino acids. The germline gives CDR1 ENHRY, CDR2 SYGVKD. CDR3 sequence reads: CAVAGVSGTGEQFF. DNA for the CDR3: TGTGCCGTAGCCGGGGTGTCCGGGACCGGTGAGCAGTTCTTC.

In this sample, this clonotype turned up a few times. CDR3 DNA sequence: TGTGCCACCAGTGCCGTGGGGGGGCATACAGATACGCAGTATTTT. Its protein is CATSAVGGHTDTQYF. The chain links TRBV24-1 to TRBJ2-3, with D possibly TRBD2 on 7 matching bases. The CDR3 has 15 amino acids. The germline V gene has CDR1 KGHDR and CDR2 SFDVKD. The germline V and J ends were trimmed by 5 bases and 3 bases, with 14 bases remaining between them.

This clonotype was picked up a small number of times. V usage is TRBV12-3 or TRBV12-4 and J usage is TRBJ1-1; 7 bases map to TRBD1. V shed 2 bases and J 8 bases; nucleotides not matched to a gene: 5. The CDR3 covers 13 residues. The CDR3 DNA reads as TGTGCCAGCAGTTTAAGGGGGACAGTGGAAGCTTTCTTT. It encodes CASSLRGTVEAFF.

A few counts support this clonotype. It is unclear where the CDR3 begins or ends on the DNA, so no DNA is shown, and the CDR3 is as TCRdb lists it. The chain recombines TRBV12-3 or TRBV12-4 with TRBJ2-5; the table assigns TRBD2, which was not confirmed against the DNA. The CDR3 is 15 amino acids in total, end residues counted. CDR3 loop: CASSWGTGAGSREYF.

The J gene is TRBJ2-1, the V gene TRBV21-1; no check of the table's D call, TRBD2, against the DNA was made. TRBV21-1 is a recognized pseudogene. The CDR3 runs to 15 residues. The CDR3 DNA reads as TGTGCCAGCAGTAACGAAGCGGGAGGCGGGAATGAGCAGTTCTTC. This gives the protein CASSNEAGGGNEQFF.

V usage is TRBV7-3 and J usage is TRBJ2-2, with D unclear. Germline assignment: CDR1 SGHTA and CDR2 FQGTGA. V lost 5 bases and J lost 5, with 6 bases in between. CDR3 length: 12 amino acids. CDR3 loop: CASSGLTGELFF. Here the CDR3 DNA reads TGTGCCAGCAGCGGCCTGACCGGGGAGCTGTTTTTT.

The J gene is TRBJ2-7, the V gene TRBV29-1; 8 bases are shared with TRBD1. The CDR3 loop spans 15 amino acids. V dropped 6 bases and J dropped 6; count of bases not matched to a gene: 16. CDR1 SQVTM and CDR2 ANQGSEA come from the germline V gene. The CDR3: CSVDGTGLLLGEQYF. The CDR3 nucleotides are TGCAGCGTGGACGGGACAGGACTCCTCCTAGGCGAGCAGTACTTC.

This clonotype has only a few counts. The chain uses TRBV7-8 and TRBJ2-1; D is tentatively TRBD1 or TRBD2 (5 bases each). Germline CDR1 reads SGHVS; CDR2 reads FQNEAQ. The CDR3 runs 15 residues. Trimming shortened V by 3 bases and J by 9 bases, and 18 bases separated the two germline ends. The CDR3 protein is CASSLGPRLIFEQFF. The CDR3 region has the DNA TGTGCCAGCAGCTTGGGACCGCGCTTGATCTTTGAGCAGTTCTTC.

A few counts support this clonotype. The rearrangement joins TRBV10-3 to TRBJ2-2; tentative D call: TRBD1 (6 bases). The germline CDR1 and CDR2 sequences are ENHRY and SYGVKD. V was cut by 3 bases and J by 2 bases, with 22 bases left in between. The CDR3 covers 19 residues. In nucleotides, the CDR3 is TGTGCCATCAGTGAAGGTCTTGACAGGTTTCGGCTTAACACCGGGGAGCTGTTTTTT. This gives the protein CAISEGLDRFRLNTGELFF.

The genes are TRBV6-5 and TRBJ1-3; D remains ambiguous. This CDR3 comprises 21 residues. V lost 0 bases and J 0 bases, leaving 24 bases between the germline ends. Germline V lookup: CDR1 MNHEY, CDR2 SVGAGI. This CDR3 reads CASSYSPGSLTHSSSGNTIYF. CDR3 in DNA: TGTGCCAGCAGTTACTCACCAGGCTCCCTTACTCACAGCAGCTCTGGAAACACCATATATTTT.

The chain joins TRBV29-1 to TRBJ2-3; 9 bases agree with TRBD2. Germline CDR1 is SQVTM and CDR2 is ANQGSEA. V shed 7 bases, J shed 1 base, and the junction held 9 bases outside the gene matches. The CDR3 contains 15 residues. Here the CDR3 DNA reads TGCAGCGGACGTAGCGGGAGTCAGGGCACAGATACGCAGTATTTT. Protein: CSGRSGSQGTDTQYF.

This clonotype has just a few counts. The chain recombines TRBV15 with TRBJ2-1; the D gene could be TRBD1 or TRBD2 (5 bases each). Between the trimmed V and J ends, which lost 4 bases and 6 bases, there was a span of 10 bases. Germline V gene data show CDR1 as LNHNV and CDR2 as YYDKDF (reference sequence). CDR3 size: 13 residues. CDR3 in DNA: TGTGCCACCAGCAACGGGGCCTCCAATGAGCAGTTCTTC. It specifies CATSNGASNEQFF.

Only a few counts were recorded for this clonotype. The chain links TRBV9 to TRBJ2-1; 11 bases map to TRBD2. The V gene end was trimmed by 3 bases and the J gene end by 0 bases; junction bases not matched to a gene: 5. The CDR3 is 17 residues long. Germline CDR1 reads SGDLS; CDR2 reads YYNGEE. CDR3 protein: CASSATSGESSYNEQFF. DNA of the CDR3: TGTGCCAGCAGCGCGACTAGCGGGGAGAGCTCCTACAATGAGCAGTTCTTC.

This clonotype was detected ten times or more. The CDR3 coding sequence is TGTGCCGGGGGAACAGGGGATTTGGTCGAGCAGTACTTC. Translation gives CAGGTGDLVEQYF. The chain couples TRBV7-9 to TRBJ2-7; TRBD1 matches 7 bases. CDR1 SEHNR and CDR2 FQNEAQ come from the germline V gene (reference sequence). The ends lost 11 bases at V and 6 bases at J; junction bases unmatched: 13. CDR3 size: 13 residues.

The V gene is TRBV6-5, the J gene TRBJ2-1, with D perhaps given as TRBD1 or TRBD2 (5 bases each). V was clipped by 5 bases and J by 5 bases, with 10 bases between them. The germline V gene encodes CDR1 MNHEY and CDR2 SVGAGI. The CDR3 runs to 13 residues. CDR3 nucleotide sequence: TGTGCCAGCAGTGCGACGGGACACAATGAGCAGTTCTTC. This sequence encodes CASSATGHNEQFF.

This clonotype was found a few times. The chain links TRBV14 to TRBJ2-7; no definite D call. CDR1 and CDR2 (germline): SGHDN, FVKESK. V was clipped by 0 bases and J by 7 bases, with 10 bases between them. The CDR3 sequence is 13 residues long. The CDR3 DNA follows: TGTGCCAGCAGCCAAGATCTTGAGGCAGAGCAGTACTTC. This sequence encodes CASSQDLEAEQYF.

This clonotype was recorded a few times. The chain links TRBV10-3 to TRBJ2-1; D remains ambiguous. This CDR3 is 14 amino acids long. Germline values: CDR1 ENHRY, CDR2 SYGVKD. V was cut by 7 bases and J by 0 bases, with 10 bases left in between. CDR3 DNA sequence: TGTGCCATCACCCGTTCGAGCTCCTACAATGAGCAGTTCTTC. Amino acids: CAITRSSSYNEQFF.